These 10 T cell receptor beta chains were sequenced from one sample in a study of early T cells in non-severe SARS-CoV-2 infection. In TCRdb, the 5' RACE reads were re-called with MiXCR into one record per CDR3 protein. The sample holds just over 80,000 distinct CDR3 sequences, around 13% seen once. The specimen was whole blood. The origin of the receptors is an adult who was a healthcare worker with PCR-confirmed SARS-CoV-2 infection or an uninfected control (not recorded which).

This clonotype turned up a few times. The chain joins TRBV15 to TRBJ1-6; tentatively, D is TRBD1 (6 bases). This CDR3 spans 17 amino acids. CDR1 is LNHNV, CDR2 YYDKDF, per germline (reference sequence). V lost 1 base, J lost 9 bases, and 19 bases lay in between. Here the CDR3 reads CATSRAQGINAGSPLHF. CDR3 DNA: TGTGCCACCAGCAGAGCCCAGGGGATTAATGCGGGTTCACCCCTCCACTTT.

V usage is TRBV11-2 and J usage is TRBJ2-3; perhaps D is TRBD1 or TRBD2 (6 bases each). The CDR3 totals 16 residues. The V end lost 1 base, the J end lost 1 base, and 12 bases lay between the germline ends. Germline-derived CDR1 and CDR2 are SGHAT and FQNNGV. The CDR3 region is CASSLVAGHRTDTQYF. The CDR3 DNA reads as TGTGCCAGCAGCTTAGTTGCGGGACACCGCACAGATACGCAGTATTTT.

In this sample, this clonotype turned up a few times. The V gene is TRBV30, the J gene TRBJ2-6; TRBD2 aligns across 7 bases. The J segment lost 6 bases and the V segment lost 6 bases, leaving 11 bases of the junction unmatched. The CDR3 contains 15 residues. Looked up from germline, CDR1 is GTSNPN and CDR2 is SVGIG (reference sequence). The CDR3 bases are TGTGCCTGTCCCGGGACTAACATTCAGGCCAACGTCCTGACTTTC. This gives the protein CACPGTNIQANVLTF. The full variable domain, its missing parts supplied by reference TRBV30 and TRBJ2-6, is SQTIHQWPATLVQPVGSPLSLECTVEGTSNPNLYWYRQAAGRGLQLLFYSVGIGQISSEVPQNLSASRPQDRQFILSSKKLLLSDSGFYLCACPGTNIQANVLTFGAGSRLTVL.

This clonotype was seen ten or more times. The V gene is TRBV20-1, the J gene TRBJ1-2; D remains ambiguous. The CDR3 is 11 residues long. With 6 bases removed from V and 3 bases from J, the gap between germline ends came to 8 bases. Germline values: CDR1 DFQATT, CDR2 SNEGSKA (reference sequence). The CDR3 here is CSAVVDYGYTF. CDR3 DNA: TGCAGTGCCGTCGTTGACTATGGCTACACCTTC.

The rearrangement joins TRBV11-2 to TRBJ2-3; tentative D call: TRBD1 (6 bases). The CDR3 extends over 15 amino acids. Trimming cost V 5 bases and J 0 bases, with 12 bases left between them. The germline V gene has CDR1 SGHAT and CDR2 FQNNGV. Here the CDR3 reads CASSPQGSSTDTQYF. CDR3 sequence (DNA): TGTGCCAGCAGCCCCCAGGGGTCCAGCACAGATACGCAGTATTTT.

CDR3 coding DNA: TGTGCCACCACCCGCAGCCCCCCTACCAATGAGCAGTTCTTC. Translation gives CATTRSPPTNEQFF. The rearrangement links TRBV5-6 to TRBJ2-1; unclear D gene. With 9 bases removed from V and 6 bases from J, the gap between germline ends came to 19 bases. This CDR3 comprises 14 residues. CDR1 is SGHDT, CDR2 YYEEEE, per germline.

The chain has TRBV12-3 or TRBV12-4 and TRBJ2-7, with D possibly matching TRBD2 (6 bases). The CDR3 has 14 residues. Between the trimmed V and J ends, which lost 6 bases and 2 bases, there was a span of 14 bases. The DNA for the CDR3 is TGTGCCAGCAGACCCACCGGGAGCCCCTACGAGCAGTACTTC. Encoded protein: CASRPTGSPYEQYF.

This clonotype showed up many times. J is TRBJ1-1 and V is TRBV30, with 7 bases identical to TRBD1. V was pared by 6 bases and J by 2 bases, with 9 bases of the junction left unmatched. Germline V gene data show CDR1 as GTSNPN and CDR2 as SVGIG (reference sequence). The CDR3 has 14 residues. CDR3 sequence (DNA): TGTGCCTGCTTGACAGGGACGGCTAACACTGAAGCTTTCTTT. Translation gives CACLTGTANTEAFF.

This clonotype has at least ten counts. The V and J genes are TRBV6-4 and TRBJ2-2; D is unclear. The V gene's germline CDR1 is MRHNA and CDR2 SNTAGT. V gave up 7 bases and J gave up 6 bases, with 0 bases separating them. This CDR3 is built from 9 residues. The CDR3 DNA follows: TGTGCCAGCACCGGGGAGCTGTTTTTT. Its translation is CASTGELFF.

This clonotype was found many times. The J gene is TRBJ2-7, the V gene TRBV29-1; D remains ambiguous. Germline V gene sequence: CDR1 SQVTM, CDR2 ANQGSEA. This CDR3 has 12 amino acids. The ends were cut back, 1 base at V and 5 bases at J, with 9 bases in the middle. CDR3 DNA: TGCAGCGTTGAAGCAGGAAGCCACGAGCAGTACTTC. Its protein product is CSVEAGSHEQYF.